Below, 21 T cell receptor beta chains from the same sample are listed, as sequenced in a study of blood T cell repertoires in COVID-19. Measured with immunoSEQ multiplex PCR; TCRdb has only the in-frame clones, and not every one. The sample lists roughly 39,000 clones; about 82% were seen once. The sequenced sample consisted of peripheral blood. The receptors come from a human donor in a cohort sampled during active COVID-19.

The J gene is TRBJ1-6, the V gene TRBV14; a weak D match, TRBD1 (6 bases). CDR3 length equals 13 residues. The ends were cut back, 4 bases at V and 7 bases at J, with 8 bases in the middle. Germline V CDR1 and CDR2: SGHDN, FVKESK. The CDR3 DNA reads as TGTGCCAGCAGCCCCCAGGGGAATTCACCCCTCCACTTT. Protein product: CASSPQGNSPLHF.

V gene TRBV19 combines with J gene TRBJ1-5; a possible D gene is TRBD1 (5 bases). Trimming shortened V by 3 bases and J by 2 bases, and 14 bases separated the two germline ends. Germline V CDR1 and CDR2: LNHDA, SQIVND (reference sequence). This CDR3 is built from 16 residues. CDR3: CASSMQGGIGNQPQHF. As DNA, the CDR3 is TGTGCCAGTAGTATGCAGGGAGGTATAGGCAATCAGCCCCAGCATTTT.

This chain joins TRBV7-3 and TRBJ1-5; no definite D call. Germline V gene lookup returns CDR1 SGHTA and CDR2 FQGTGA. This CDR3 has 13 residues. Trimming removed 0 bases at V and 5 bases at J, with 5 bases between. DNA of the CDR3: TGTGCCAGCAGCTTAACTCTAGATCAGCCCCAGCATTTT. This encodes CASSLTLDQPQHF.

The rearrangement links TRBV3-1 (or the pseudogene TRBV3-2) to TRBJ1-1; D not resolved. V lost 1 base and J lost 14, with 14 bases in between. This CDR3 has 12 amino acids. Germline V gene data show CDR1 as LGHDT and CDR2 as YNNKEL (reference sequence). CDR3 region: CASSQGATYLFF. CDR3 nucleotides: TGTGCCAGCAGCCAAGGTGCGACTTACCTATTCTTT.

V is TRBV2 and J is TRBJ1-5; 7 nucleotides align to TRBD1. V was clipped by 7 bases and J by 3 bases; unmatched bases: 6. The CDR3 sequence is 14 residues long. Germline V gene data show CDR1 as SNHLY and CDR2 as FYNNEI. For the CDR3, the DNA is TGTGCCAGCACGAACGACAGGGTCAATCAGCCCCAGCATTTT. It translates to CASTNDRVNQPQHF.

The chain employs TRBV7-8 and TRBJ2-7; D is perhaps TRBD1 (5 bases). Germline CDR1 SGHVS, CDR2 FQNEAQ. The CDR3 sequence is 13 residues long. V lost 2 bases and J lost 3, with 8 bases in between. Here the CDR3 DNA reads TGTGCCAGCAGCTTACTGGGGCTCTACGAGCAGTACTTC. Its translation: CASSLLGLYEQYF.

The chain is built from TRBV7-2 and TRBJ2-4; D unresolved. Germline CDR1 is SGHTA and CDR2 is FQGNSA. CDR3 length equals 15 residues. Trimming cost V 1 base and J 9 bases, with 16 bases left between them. In DNA form, the CDR3 reads TGTGCCAGCAGCTTAGGGGTTGCACAGATAGGCATTCAGTACTTC. Translating it yields CASSLGVAQIGIQYF.

The chain couples TRBV9 to TRBJ1-2; D not certain. The CDR3 length is 13 residues. CDR1 and CDR2 from the germline V gene are SGDLS and YYNGEE. Trimming took 4 bases from V and 8 from J, leaving 15 bases between them. The CDR3 DNA reads as TGTGCCAGCAGCCTCGAGCCTGAAAGCGGCTACACCTTC. Translation gives CASSLEPESGYTF.

The chain couples TRBV5-1 to TRBJ2-7; D remains unclear. V lost 3 bases and J lost 2, with 12 bases in between. Germline V gene sequence: CDR1 SGHRS, CDR2 YFSETQ. There are 14 residues in the CDR3. The CDR3 nucleotides are TGCGCCAGCAGCTCTTTAGACGGAGCCTACGAGCAGTACTTC. Protein sequence: CASSSLDGAYEQYF.

This clone was seen a single time. CDR3 in DNA: TGTGCCAGCAGCGCCCGACTCGAAGTTGGCGATACGCAGTATTTT. Protein product: CASSARLEVGDTQYF. This chain joins TRBV9 and TRBJ2-3; the D is unclear. The CDR3 length is 15 residues. The germline CDR1 and CDR2 sequences are SGDLS and YYNGEE. V was pared by 3 bases and J by 6 bases, with 17 bases between. Looking up the rest from reference TRBV9 and TRBJ2-3 gives the full variable domain: DSGVTQTPKHLITATGQRVTLRCSPRSGDLSVYWYQQSLDQGLQFLIQYYNGEERAKGNILERFSAQQFPDLHSELNLSSLELGDSALYFCASSARLEVGDTQYFGPGTRLTVL.

The chain has TRBV2 and TRBJ2-7; no reliable D call. The CDR3 totals 12 residues. Germline V gives CDR1 SNHLY, CDR2 FYNNEI. Trimming cost V 1 base and J 4 bases, with 5 bases left between them. CDR3 coding DNA: TGTGCCAGCAGTGAAGGCAGGTACGAGCAGTACTTC. Translation: CASSEGRYEQYF.

The chain combines TRBV6-4 with TRBJ2-3; unclear D gene. The germline gives CDR1 MRHNA, CDR2 SNTAGT. The V gene lost 0 bases and the J gene lost 0 bases, with 7 bases spanning the gap. This CDR3 has 15 residues. In nucleotides, the CDR3 is TGTGCCAGCAGTGACTCGTCGAGGAGCACAGATACGCAGTATTTT. Protein product: CASSDSSRSTDTQYF.

The chain recombines TRBV5-1 with TRBJ2-7, with TRBD2 matching 11 bases. The CDR3 is 17 amino acids. Unmatched junction bases numbered 13, after V lost 1 base and J lost 7 bases. Germline V gives CDR1 SGHRS, CDR2 YFSETQ. CDR3 DNA sequence: TGCGCCAGCAGCTTGTCGGGAGGACTAGCGGGTCCGGGGGAGCAGTACTTC. It encodes CASSLSGGLAGPGEQYF. The full variable domain, its missing parts supplied by reference TRBV5-1 and TRBJ2-7, is KAGVTQTPRYLIKTRGQQVTLSCSPISGHRSVSWYQQTPGQGLQFLFEYFSETQRNKGNFPGRFSGRQFSNSRSEMNVSTLELGDSALYLCASSLSGGLAGPGEQYFGPGTRLTVT.

This chain joins TRBV10-3 and TRBJ1-1; 8 nucleotides line up with TRBD1. CDR1 and CDR2 (germline): ENHRY, SYGVKD. The CDR3 totals 15 residues. J gave up 4 bases and V 5 bases, and 9 bases lay outside the gene matches. The CDR3 DNA reads as TGTGCCATCAGTCGTAATGGACAGGGTGTCACTGAAGCTTTCTTT. It translates to CAISRNGQGVTEAFF.

The chain couples TRBV30 to TRBJ1-2, with 7 positions matching TRBD1. Germline-derived CDR1 and CDR2 are GTSNPN and SVGIG (reference sequence). J gave up 4 bases and V 1 base, and 3 bases lay outside the gene matches. The CDR3 sequence is 13 residues long. CDR3 DNA sequence: TGTGCCTGGAGTGCCGCAGGGGGCTATGGCTACACCTTC. It encodes CAWSAAGGYGYTF. Drawing the rest from reference TRBV30 and TRBJ1-2, the complete variable domain is SQTIHQWPATLVQPVGSPLSLECTVEGTSNPNLYWYRQAAGRGLQLLFYSVGIGQISSEVPQNLSASRPQDRQFILSSKKLLLSDSGFYLCAWSAAGGYGYTFGSGTRLTVV.

This chain links TRBV5-4 with TRBJ2-3; D gene unclear. Germline-derived CDR1 and CDR2 are SGHNT and YYREEE (reference sequence). The germline V and J ends were trimmed by 2 bases and 2 bases, with 15 bases remaining between them. This CDR3 region has 16 residues. The CDR3 region has the DNA TGTGCCAGCAGCTTTCCTACGGTTCCCCCCACAGATACGCAGTATTTT. Protein product: CASSFPTVPPTDTQYF.

The chain joins TRBV5-1 to TRBJ2-3; 9 nucleotides align to TRBD1. In germline, CDR1 is SGHRS, CDR2 YFSETQ. The V and J ends lost 5 bases and 4 bases, in that order; junction bases with no gene match: 8. This CDR3 has 15 residues. The CDR3 DNA reads TGCGCCAGCAGTACAGGACAGGGGCAAGCAGATACGCAGTATTTT. Translating gives CASSTGQGQADTQYF.

The chain joins TRBV19 to TRBJ1-1; no definite D call. Trimming removed 5 bases at V and 0 bases at J, with 13 bases between. The CDR3 loop spans 15 amino acids. Germline V gene sequence: CDR1 LNHDA, CDR2 SQIVND (reference sequence). CDR3 region: CASSVRVLLNTEAFF. CDR3 nucleotide sequence: TGTGCCAGTAGTGTCCGGGTACTCTTGAACACTGAAGCTTTCTTT.

The gene calls are TRBV19 and TRBJ1-1; 11 bases are a match to TRBD1. Germline CDR1 and CDR2: LNHDA and SQIVND (reference sequence). The CDR3 has 17 amino acids. With 0 bases clipped from V and 4 bases from J, the junction kept 7 bases outside the gene matches. The CDR3 region is CASSIDQDRGLVTEAFF. CDR3 nucleotides: TGTGCCAGTAGTATAGATCAGGACAGGGGGCTTGTCACTGAAGCTTTCTTT. Drawing the rest from reference TRBV19 and TRBJ1-1, the complete variable domain is DGGITQSPKYLFRKEGQNVTLSCEQNLNHDAMYWYRQDPGQGLRLIYYSQIVNDFQKGDIAEGYSVSREKKESFPLTVTSAQKNPTAFYLCASSIDQDRGLVTEAFFGQGTRLTVV.

This clone has only a few counts. The chain links TRBV5-1 to TRBJ1-3, with 10 bases fitting TRBD1. The CDR3 has 17 amino acids. Germline CDR1 SGHRS, CDR2 YFSETQ. V dropped 2 bases and J dropped 5; count of bases not matched to a gene: 10. The CDR3 spells CASSFSDRQGARNTIYF. CDR3 bases: TGCGCCAGCAGCTTCTCAGATAGACAGGGGGCGAGAAACACCATATATTTT.

The genes are TRBV15 and TRBJ2-5; 7 positions match TRBD2. CDR3 size: 16 residues. The germline V gene has CDR1 LNHNV and CDR2 YYDKDF (reference sequence). V lost 0 bases and J lost 1; bases outside the gene matches: 5. This CDR3 is CATSRDPASGQETQYF. In DNA form, the CDR3 reads TGTGCCACCAGCAGAGATCCGGCTAGCGGCCAAGAGACCCAGTACTTC.